This TCR beta chain emerged from a study of CD8+ T cells in alopecia areata. Turning to the study itself: Treated patients were given oral tofacitinib, which was dosed at 5 to 10 mg twice daily. Study results and limitations: Having one nonresponder leaves uncertain how baseline CD8+ expansion relates to response. Scalp lesions, especially in alopecia totalis/universalis, had higher clonality than normal scalp.

The V and J ends lost 5 bases and 0 bases, in that order; junction bases with no gene match: 3. Per the germline V gene, CDR1 is SGHTA and CDR2 is FQGNSA. The CDR3 runs to 15 residues. In its sample, this clone was seen once. What it binds is unknown. Treatment meaning: oral pan-JAK inhibitor, 5-10 mg twice daily. It was cDNA, reverse transcribed from extracted RNA, that served as the sequencing template. The protocol was immunoSEQ multiplex PCR, while the TCRdb copy is restricted to in-frame clones and leaves out a portion. The sample has fewer than 150,000 clones, 75% to 85% seen once. The source of this sequence is a human donor with alopecia areata. The chain links TRBV7-2 to TRBJ2-3; 9 nucleotides agree with TRBD2. The sample consisted of CD8+ T cells sorted from blood, taken at week 4, from a patient treated with tofacitinib. The CDR3 spells CASSPSGGSTDTQYF. CDR3 nucleotide sequence: TGTGCCAGCAGCCCCAGCGGGGGGAGCACAGATACGCAGTATTTT.